This T cell receptor beta chain was recorded in a study of metastatic and nonmetastatic thyroid tumors. V lost 1 base to trimming and J lost 2 bases; unmatched junction nucleotides: 5. From germline, CDR1 is SGHAT and CDR2 FQDESV (reference sequence). The CDR3 extends over 16 amino acids. This clone was picked up many times. The entire patient cohort was treatment-naive prior to thyroid surgery. TCRdb reprocessed the PCR reads via MiXCR. This sample has 30,000 to 35,000 clones, with roughly a fifth found just once. The rearrangement links TRBV11-1 to TRBJ1-2, with 9 bases aligning to TRBD1. Sample: blood. This receptor was obtained from a female donor with papillary thyroid cancer or a benign thyroid nodule (not recorded which). Some clones in this sample may be carry-over from other donors' samples. For the CDR3, the DNA is TGTGCCAGCAGCTTAGGGGTGGGACAGGGAAACTATGGCTACACCTTC. Amino acid sequence: CASSLGVGQGNYGYTF.